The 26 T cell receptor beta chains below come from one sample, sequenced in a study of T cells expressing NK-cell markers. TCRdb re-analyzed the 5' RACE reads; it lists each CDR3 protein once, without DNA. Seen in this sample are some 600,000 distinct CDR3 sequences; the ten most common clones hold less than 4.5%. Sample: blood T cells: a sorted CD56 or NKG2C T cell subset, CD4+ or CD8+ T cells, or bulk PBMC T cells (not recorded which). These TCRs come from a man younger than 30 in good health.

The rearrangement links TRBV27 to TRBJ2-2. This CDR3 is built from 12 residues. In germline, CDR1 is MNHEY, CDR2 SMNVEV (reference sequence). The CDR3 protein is CASSFGPRELFF.

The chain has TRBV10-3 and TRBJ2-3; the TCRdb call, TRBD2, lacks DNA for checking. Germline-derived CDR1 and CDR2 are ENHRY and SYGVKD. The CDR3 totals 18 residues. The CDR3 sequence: CAIRQLGPGLAHTDTQYF.

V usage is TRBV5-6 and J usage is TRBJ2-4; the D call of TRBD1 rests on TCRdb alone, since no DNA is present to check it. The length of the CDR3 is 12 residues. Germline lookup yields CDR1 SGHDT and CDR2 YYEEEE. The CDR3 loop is CASSIGTGSWYF.

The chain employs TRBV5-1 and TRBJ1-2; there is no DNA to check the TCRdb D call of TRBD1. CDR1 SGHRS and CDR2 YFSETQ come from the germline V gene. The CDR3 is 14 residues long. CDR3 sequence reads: CASSLDPGDYGYTF.

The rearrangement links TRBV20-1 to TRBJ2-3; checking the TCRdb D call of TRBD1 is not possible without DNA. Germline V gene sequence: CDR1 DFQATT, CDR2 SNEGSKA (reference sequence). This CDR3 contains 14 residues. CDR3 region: CSARGLQGAYTQYF.

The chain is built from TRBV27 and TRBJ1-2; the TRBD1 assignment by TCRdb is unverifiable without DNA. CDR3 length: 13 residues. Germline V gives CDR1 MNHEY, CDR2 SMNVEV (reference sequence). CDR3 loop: CASSLQGTGGYTF.

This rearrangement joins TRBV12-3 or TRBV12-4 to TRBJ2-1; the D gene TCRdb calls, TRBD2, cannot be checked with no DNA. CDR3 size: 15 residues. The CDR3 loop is CASSLGLGGLNEQFF.

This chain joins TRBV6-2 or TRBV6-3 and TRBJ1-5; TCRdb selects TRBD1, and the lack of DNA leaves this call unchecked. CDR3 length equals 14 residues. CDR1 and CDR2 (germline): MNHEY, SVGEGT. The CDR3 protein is CASSSLGVAQPQHF.

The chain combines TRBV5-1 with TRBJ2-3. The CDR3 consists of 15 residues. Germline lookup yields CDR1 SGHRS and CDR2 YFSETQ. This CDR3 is CASSLDRRPTDTQYF.

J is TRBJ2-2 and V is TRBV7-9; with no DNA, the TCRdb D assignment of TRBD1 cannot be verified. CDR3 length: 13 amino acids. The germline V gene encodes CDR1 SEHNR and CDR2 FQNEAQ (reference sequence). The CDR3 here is CASSPGQPGELFF.

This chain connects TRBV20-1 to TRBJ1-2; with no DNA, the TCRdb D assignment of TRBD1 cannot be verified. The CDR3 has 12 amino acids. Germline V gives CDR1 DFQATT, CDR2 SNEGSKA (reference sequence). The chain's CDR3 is CSAMGQGYGYTF.

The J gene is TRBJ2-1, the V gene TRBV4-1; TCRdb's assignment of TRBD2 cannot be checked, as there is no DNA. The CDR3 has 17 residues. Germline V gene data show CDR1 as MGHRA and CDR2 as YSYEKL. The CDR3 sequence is CASSHLVAGVFHNEQFF.

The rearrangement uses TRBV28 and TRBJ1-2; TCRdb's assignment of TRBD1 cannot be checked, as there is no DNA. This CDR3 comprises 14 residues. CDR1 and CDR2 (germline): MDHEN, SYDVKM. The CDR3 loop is CASSAPPRGKGYTF.

This chain's CDR3 is CASSSIPLPGGTYNEQFF. The rearrangement links TRBV6-2 or TRBV6-3 to TRBJ2-1; TCRdb outputs TRBD1, but without DNA this stays unchecked. Germline assignment: CDR1 MNHEY and CDR2 SVGEGT. The CDR3 spans 18 residues.

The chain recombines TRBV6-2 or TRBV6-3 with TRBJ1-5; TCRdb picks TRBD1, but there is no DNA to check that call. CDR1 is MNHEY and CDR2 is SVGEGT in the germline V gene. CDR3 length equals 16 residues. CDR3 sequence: CASSVTGRGRTQPQHF.

The CDR3: CATSDPGDADTQYF. V is TRBV24-1 and J is TRBJ2-3; the TCRdb D gene call, TRBD1, has no DNA to confirm it. Per germline, CDR1 KGHDR and CDR2 SFDVKD. CDR3 length equals 14 residues.

Here the CDR3 reads CASSLVGRHEQYF. The rearrangement joins TRBV12-3 or TRBV12-4 to TRBJ2-7; lacking DNA, the TRBD1 call made by TCRdb goes unchecked. This CDR3 spans 13 amino acids.

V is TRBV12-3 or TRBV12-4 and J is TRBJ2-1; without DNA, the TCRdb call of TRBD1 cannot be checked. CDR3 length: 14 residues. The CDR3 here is CASSSTRGGDEQFF.

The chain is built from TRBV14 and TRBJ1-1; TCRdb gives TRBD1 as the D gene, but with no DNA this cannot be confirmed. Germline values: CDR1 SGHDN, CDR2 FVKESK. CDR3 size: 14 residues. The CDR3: CASSQSRDSSEAFF.

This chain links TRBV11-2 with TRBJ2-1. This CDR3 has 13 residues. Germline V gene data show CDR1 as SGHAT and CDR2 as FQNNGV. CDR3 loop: CASRLVGNLEQFF.

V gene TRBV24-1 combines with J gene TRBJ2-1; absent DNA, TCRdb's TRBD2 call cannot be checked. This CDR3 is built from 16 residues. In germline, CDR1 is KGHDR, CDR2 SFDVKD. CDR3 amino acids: CATLGTSGSQYNEQFF.

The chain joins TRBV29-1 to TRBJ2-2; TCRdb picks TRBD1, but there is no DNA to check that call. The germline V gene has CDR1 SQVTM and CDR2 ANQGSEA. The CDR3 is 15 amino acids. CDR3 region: CSVTKGTANTGELFF.

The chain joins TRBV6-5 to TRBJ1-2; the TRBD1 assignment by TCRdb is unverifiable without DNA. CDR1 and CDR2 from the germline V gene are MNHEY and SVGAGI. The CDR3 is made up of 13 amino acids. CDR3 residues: CASSWDPRYGYTF.

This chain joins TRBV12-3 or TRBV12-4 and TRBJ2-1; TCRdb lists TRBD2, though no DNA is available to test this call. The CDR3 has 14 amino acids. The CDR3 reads CASSRTSGKDEQFF.

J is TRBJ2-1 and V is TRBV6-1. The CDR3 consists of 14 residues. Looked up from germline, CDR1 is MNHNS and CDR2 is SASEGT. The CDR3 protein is CASRNLAPYNEQFF.

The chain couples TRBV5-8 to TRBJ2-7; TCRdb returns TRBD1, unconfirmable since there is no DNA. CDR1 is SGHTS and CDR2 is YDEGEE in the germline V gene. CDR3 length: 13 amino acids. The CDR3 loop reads CASSFTGVGEQYF.